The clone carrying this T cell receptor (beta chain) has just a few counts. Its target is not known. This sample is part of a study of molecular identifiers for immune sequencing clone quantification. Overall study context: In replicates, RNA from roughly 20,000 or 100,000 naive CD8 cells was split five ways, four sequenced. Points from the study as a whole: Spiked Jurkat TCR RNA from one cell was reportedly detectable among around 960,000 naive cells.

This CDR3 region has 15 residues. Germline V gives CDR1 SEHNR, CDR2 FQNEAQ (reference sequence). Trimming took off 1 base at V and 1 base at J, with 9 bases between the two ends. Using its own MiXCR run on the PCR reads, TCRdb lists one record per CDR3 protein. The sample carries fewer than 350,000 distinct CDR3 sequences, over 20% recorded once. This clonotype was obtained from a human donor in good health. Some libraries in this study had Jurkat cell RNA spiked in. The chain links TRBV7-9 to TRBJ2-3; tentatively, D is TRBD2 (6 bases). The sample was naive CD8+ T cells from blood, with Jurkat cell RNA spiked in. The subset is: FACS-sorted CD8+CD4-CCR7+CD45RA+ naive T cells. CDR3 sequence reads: CASSLVASGTDTQYF. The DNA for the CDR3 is TGTGCCAGCAGCTTAGTGGCTAGCGGCACAGATACGCAGTATTTT. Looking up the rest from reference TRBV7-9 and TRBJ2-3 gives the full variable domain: DTGVSQNPRHKITKRGQNVTFRCDPISEHNRLYWYRQTLGQGPEFLTYFQNEAQLEKSRLLSDRFSAERPKGSFSTLEIQRTEQGDSAMYLCASSLVASGTDTQYFGPGTRLTVL.